This TCR beta chain was captured by sequencing in a study of blood T cell repertoires in COVID-19 (dated by TCRdb to about 2020). Study-level background: Collaborator samples came from the United States, Italy and Spain and covered acute and convalescent phases of COVID-19. The material from the prospective study consisted of cDNA or gDNA derived from T cells, B-cell-depleted T cells, or PBMCs. Subjects who had been exposed to COVID-19, were actively infected with it, or had recovered from it provided the deeply sampled blood TCRbeta repertoires that made up the dataset. A freely available public database, intended as a resource for researchers studying the immune response to SARS-CoV-2, is where the repertoires were released. Samples were obtained from the ongoing ImmuneRACE study (first 160 participants) and from some 1,200 subjects provided by 6 global collaborators. Sample metadata almost always included a de-identified subject ID, COVID-19 status, age in years and sex. Where available, HLA class I and class II types were obtained from metadata supplied by the sample provider rather than from assay-based typing.

TCRbeta CDR3 regions were amplified from genomic DNA using the immunoSEQ Assay, a bias-controlled multiplex PCR. In the authors' own workflow: The number of nucleated cells in each sample was estimated by amplification of reference gene primers within the assay. To quantify the absolute abundance of each unique TCRbeta CDR3 rearrangement, sequence reads were collapsed and filtered. Productive Simpson clonality was computed per sample as the square root of Simpson's diversity index over productive rearrangements. TCRdb obtained this table from immuneACCESS and retained in-frame rearrangements with V and J assigned. These tables miss some clones; where compared with another copy, unresolved V genes account for less than half of the shortfall, and the remainder is unexplained. The D gene and trimming were derived from the DNA, and the V and J assignments and clone size from that table. This sample holds some 120,000 clones; 88% were observed only once. The ten largest clones take up 6% to 8.5% of the sample.

Results and caveats for the whole study, not just this receptor: The amount of clinical and demographic metadata varied by source and participant and was provided uncurated.

The collaborating institutions used their own protocols to collect whole blood in K2EDTA tubes. For TCRbeta analysis, collaborators shipped samples in one of three forms: frozen whole blood, isolated PBMCs, or DNA extracted from either of those sample types. From the cysteine up to the phenylalanine, the CDR3 has a length of 12 residues. Left in the record is the CDR3 DNA by itself, 36 bases read in frame from the first base. V is clipped by 6 bases and J by 3 bases, and the sequence between their germline boundaries is 9 bases long. In regard to this clone: Its recognized antigen is unknown. Base qualities are not recorded, but no much larger clone differs from it by a single base.

Recombination linked TRBV12-3 or TRBV12-4 to TRBJ2-7; no confident D gene assignment can be made. Sequenced input: peripheral blood. This TCR was recovered from a man over 45 with acute or convalescent COVID-19. The CDR3 here reads CASSPSFYEQYF. DNA sequence: TGTGCCAGCAGCCCCTCTTTCTACGAGCAGTACTTC.